Reported below is one T cell receptor beta chain. The length of the CDR3 is 16 residues. The V gene end was trimmed by 2 bases and the J gene end by 4 bases; junction bases not matched to a gene: 9. The V gene's germline CDR1 is MDHEN and CDR2 SYDVKM. There were TCR beta CDR3 regions amplified from RNA transcripts. HTBI primers were the set used in a first-round RT-PCR of the TCR CDR3. TCRdb used MiXCR to reprocess the multiplex PCR reads, holding one entry per CDR3 protein. The sample contains some 600,000 distinct CDR3 sequences, roughly 13% of which appear only once. This record belongs to a study of T cells in Graves' hyperthyroidism and ophthalmopathy.

The clonotype originates from a woman aged 30 to 39 with Graves' hyperthyroidism that later progressed to Graves' ophthalmopathy. The sample comprised blood. This chain uses TRBV28 with TRBJ2-3, with 7 bases that match TRBD1. CDR3 residues: CASSLKQGWGPDTQYF. In DNA form, the CDR3 reads TGTGCCAGCAGTTTAAAACAGGGGTGGGGACCAGATACGCAGTATTTT.